These T cell receptor beta chains were read from a single sample in a study of T cells in Graves' hyperthyroidism and ophthalmopathy. TCRdb recomputed calls from the multiplex PCR reads with MiXCR, one row per CDR3 protein. The table has under 750,000 distinct CDR3 sequences, around a sixth seen once. The sequenced material came from blood. Source of these receptors: a woman in her fifties or sixties with Graves' hyperthyroidism that later progressed to Graves' ophthalmopathy. Each CDR3 is given with its conserved first and last residue. Each record gives: J gene, D gene, clone size, V gene, CDR3 DNA, CDR3 protein. The D gene is left open where the match is weak. Not every row has a clone size; where given, it reads once, few, many or a size class.

TRBJ1-1	TRBD1	-	TRBV19	TGTGCCAGTAGTATCCATCGACAGGGAGGTGAAGCTTTCTTT	CASSIHRQGGEAFF
TRBJ1-1	TRBD1	-	TRBV27	TGTGCCAGCAGTTTCAATTCTCAGGGGGGGACTGAAGCTTTCTTT	CASSFNSQGGTEAFF
TRBJ2-5	TRBD2	-	TRBV3-1	TGTGCCAGCAGCCGCCGACTAGCGGGGGGGAGCCAGTACTTC	CASSRRLAGGSQYF
TRBJ1-2	TRBD1	many	TRBV11-2	TGTGCCAGCAGCACACCCCGGGACAGGGTGCGTGGCTACACCTTC	CASSTPRDRVRGYTF
TRBJ2-7	TRBD1	-	TRBV6-2/TRBV6-3	TGTGCCAGCAGTTACTCGAATCCGGGACAGGGGTTGTACGAGCAGTACTTC	CASSYSNPGQGLYEQYF
TRBJ1-1	-	many	TRBV6-2/TRBV6-3	TGTGCCAGCAACCCGTCAGGGGCGAACACTGAAGCTTTCTTT	CASNPSGANTEAFF
TRBJ2-5	TRBD2	-	TRBV5-1	TGCGCCAGCAGCTTGAGAACTCTAGCGGGGGGCCGCGAGACCCAGTACTTC	CASSLRTLAGGRETQYF
TRBJ1-3	-	-	TRBV2	TGTGCCAGCAGTGGTCTACGGTTAAGCTCTGGAAACACCATATATTTT	CASSGLRLSSGNTIYF
TRBJ1-1	-	-	TRBV28	TGTGCCAGCAAGATATCGAACACTGAAGCTTTCTTT	CASKISNTEAFF
TRBJ1-1	-	many	TRBV7-9	TGTGCCAGCAGCCCGCGGCCCCGGACACCGAACACTGAAGCTTTCTTT	CASSPRPRTPNTEAFF
TRBJ2-7	-	few	TRBV28	TGTGCCAGCAGCGTCCCCCGAGACTTATCCTACGAGCAGTACTTC	CASSVPRDLSYEQYF
TRBJ1-1	-	-	TRBV4-1	TGCGCCAGCAGCCAAGTTTTCCCAGGGGCCACTGAAGCTTTCTTT	CASSQVFPGATEAFF
TRBJ1-2	TRBD1	few	TRBV4-1	TGCGCCAGCAGCCAAGAAGGGGGCTGGGGCTACACCTTC	CASSQEGGWGYTF
TRBJ2-5	-	-	TRBV18	TGTGCCAGCTCACCAGCCGCCAGGGAGACCCAGTACTTC	CASSPAARETQYF
TRBJ2-7	TRBD2	many	TRBV20-1	TGCAGTGCTAGAGTTGGAGGCGGGAGCTCCTACGAGCAGTACTTC	CSARVGGGSSYEQYF
TRBJ1-1	-	many	TRBV5-5	TGTGCCAGCAGCTTCGGGCAGCAGAACACTGAAGCTTTCTTT	CASSFGQQNTEAFF
TRBJ1-2	-	-	TRBV5-5	TGTGCCAGCAGCTTGGCCGGGTTATCCTTGAGTGGCTACACCTTC	CASSLAGLSLSGYTF
TRBJ2-1	-	many	TRBV7-3	TGTGCCAGCAGCGCGAGTGCGGACCTAACAAAATACAATGAGCAGTTCTTC	CASSASADLTKYNEQFF
TRBJ1-1	-	many	TRBV6-1	TGTGCCAGCAGTCCGCCAATTGGGCAGAACACTGAAGCTTTCTTT	CASSPPIGQNTEAFF
TRBJ2-5	TRBD2	few	TRBV12-3/TRBV12-4	TGCGCCAGCAGTGAGTCCCCGGGGCGCGGGGGAGAGACCCAGTACTTC	CASSESPGRGGETQYF
TRBJ1-5	-	many	TRBV2	TGTGCCAGCAGTATGAACACCAATCAGCCCCAGCATTTT	CASSMNTNQPQHF
TRBJ2-2	-	-	TRBV5-6	TGTGCCAGCAGCTTAGGTCTTATCGCGAACACCGGGGAGCTGTTTTTT	CASSLGLIANTGELFF
TRBJ2-5	-	few	TRBV29-1	TGCAGCGTTGAAGGTCAGGGTCTTGGGGAGACCCAGTACTTC	CSVEGQGLGETQYF
TRBJ2-7	-	many	TRBV9	TGTGCCAGCAGCGTAGGAGGCAAGAGCTCCTACGAGCAGTACTTC	CASSVGGKSSYEQYF
TRBJ1-2	-	few	TRBV18	TGTGCCAGCTCACCCGGGGGCAGGGATAACTATGGCTACACCTTC	CASSPGGRDNYGYTF